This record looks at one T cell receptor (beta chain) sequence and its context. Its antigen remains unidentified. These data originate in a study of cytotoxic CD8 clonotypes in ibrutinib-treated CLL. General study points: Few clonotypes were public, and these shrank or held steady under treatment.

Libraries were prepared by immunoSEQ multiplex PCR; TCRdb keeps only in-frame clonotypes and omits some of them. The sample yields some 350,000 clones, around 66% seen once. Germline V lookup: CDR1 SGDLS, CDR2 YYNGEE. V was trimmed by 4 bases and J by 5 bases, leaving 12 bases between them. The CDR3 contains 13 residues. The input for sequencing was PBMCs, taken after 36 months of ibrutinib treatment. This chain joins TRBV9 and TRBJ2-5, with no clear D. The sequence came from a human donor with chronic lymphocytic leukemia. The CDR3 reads CASSPRTTETQYF. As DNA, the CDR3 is TGTGCCAGCAGCCCCCGGACGACGGAGACCCAGTACTTC.